The following is a T cell receptor (beta chain) sequence with its context. This specimen belongs to a study of blood T cell repertoires in COVID-19. The table came from immunoSEQ multiplex PCR; TCRdb's copy has only in-frame clones and leaves some out. The profile covers around 100,000 clones, with approximately 92% appearing a single time and about a third taken by the ten largest. V lost 0 bases to trimming and J lost 6 bases; unmatched junction nucleotides: 5. Per germline, CDR1 SGDLS and CDR2 YYNGEE. The CDR3 is made up of 15 amino acids. The V gene is TRBV9, the J gene TRBJ2-2, with 7 bases matching TRBD2. The receptor's source is a woman of 80 years or more with acute or convalescent COVID-19. The sequenced sample consisted of peripheral blood. The CDR3 sequence is CASSVVGGSSGELFF. DNA for the CDR3: TGTGCCAGCAGCGTAGTCGGGGGGAGCTCCGGGGAGCTGTTTTTT.